The rows below give T cell receptor beta chains drawn from one sample of a study of STAT5B mutations in CD4+ large granular lymphocyte leukemia. Produced via immunoSEQ multiplex PCR; TCRdb's table is partial and in-frame only. The table records 24,000 or so clones, about 70% of them present only once. The source material was CD4+ T cells from blood buffy coats. These receptors were taken from a human donor in good health. Each CDR3 is given without its conserved first and last residue. A D gene is named only where the DNA matches it firmly. Size is stated for part of the rows, as once, few or many counts, or as a class when the clone is expanded.

CDR3aa | j_gene | v_gene | d_gene | abundance
ATSRDGGVPHTDTQY | TRBJ2-3 | TRBV15 | - | once
ASSHLSSGLARGEF | TRBJ2-7 | TRBV21-1 | - | once
ASSSEGEQY | TRBJ2-7 | TRBV11-3 | - | -
ASSFGGSAYEQY | TRBJ2-7 | TRBV7-9 | TRBD2 | -
ASRLQGSTGELF | TRBJ2-2 | TRBV19 | - | -
ASSTRQGVKRAF | TRBJ1-1 | TRBV19 | TRBD1 | -
ASSEGVDRSQPQH | TRBJ1-5 | TRBV2 | - | -
ASSKSPRPRVNNQPQH | TRBJ1-5 | TRBV28 | - | -
ASSPRLSGSGTDTQY | TRBJ2-3 | TRBV7-3 | TRBD2 | -
ASSQGRYTDTQY | TRBJ2-3 | TRBV4-1 | - | -
ASSQDRYGYT | TRBJ1-2 | TRBV5-4 | - | -
ASSQPSGTSQY | TRBJ2-3 | TRBV16 | TRBD2 | medium-sized
ASSRSDRAQSPLH | TRBJ1-6 | TRBV6-5 | TRBD1 | -
ASSSGLAGGPVDTQY | TRBJ2-3 | TRBV5-6 | TRBD2 | -